The present T cell receptor beta chain was sequenced within a study of T-cell memory formation after mild COVID-19. TCRdb processed the 5' RACE reads anew with MiXCR; each CDR3 protein has one entry. The repertoire holds some 86,000 distinct CDR3 sequences, 20% to 25% seen once, with about 40% in the top ten. This clonotype was recorded at least ten times. The source of this sequence is a man between 18 and 29 years old who had mild COVID-19 (a few samples of this study predate the infection). Cell type and time point are not known. Sequenced input: PBMCs or a T cell subset sorted from them (not recorded which).

CDR3 DNA sequence: TGTGCCACCAGTGATCTAGGCCCCGGGAACACCGGGGAGCTGTTTTTT. The encoded protein is CATSDLGPGNTGELFF. The chain carries TRBV24-1 and TRBJ2-2, with D uncertain. The CDR3 has 16 amino acids. Between the trimmed V and J ends, which lost 3 bases and 1 base, there was a span of 11 bases. Germline CDR1 KGHDR, CDR2 SFDVKD.